This T cell receptor beta chain was identified in a study of T cell changes during pregnancy in multiple sclerosis. This CDR3 is 13 amino acids long. Trimming left V 10 bases short and J 4 bases short, with 16 bases between. CDR1 is SNHLY, CDR2 FYNNEI, per germline. TCRdb's table, derived via immunoSEQ multiplex PCR, lists solely in-frame clones and lacks some. The sample consists of 40,000 to 45,000 clones, 87% of them appearing once. The origin of this receptor is a female donor with multiple sclerosis, enrolled in a pregnancy study. The source was CD4+ T cells from peripheral blood mononuclear cells, collected after pregnancy. This rearrangement joins TRBV2 to TRBJ1-1, with D tentatively TRBD1 (5 bases). The CDR3 loop reads CATRLGGGTEAFF. As DNA, the CDR3 is TGTGCCACCAGGCTGGGGGGGGGCACTGAAGCTTTCTTT.